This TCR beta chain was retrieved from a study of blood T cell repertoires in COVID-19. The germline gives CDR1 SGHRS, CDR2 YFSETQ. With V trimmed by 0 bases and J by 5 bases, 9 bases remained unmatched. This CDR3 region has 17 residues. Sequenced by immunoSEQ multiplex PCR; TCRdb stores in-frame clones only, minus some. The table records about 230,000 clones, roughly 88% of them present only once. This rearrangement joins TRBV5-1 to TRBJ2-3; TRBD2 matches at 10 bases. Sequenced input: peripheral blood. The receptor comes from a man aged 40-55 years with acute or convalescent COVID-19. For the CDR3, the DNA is TGCGCCAGCAGCTTGGAGGCTAGCGGGAGTGGAGGAGATACGCAGTATTTT. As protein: CASSLEASGSGGDTQYF.